The 6 T cell receptor beta chains given below trace back to one sample, sequenced in a study of T cells after yellow fever vaccination. TCRdb re-called the 5' RACE reads with MiXCR, one entry per CDR3 protein. The table has about 240,000 distinct CDR3 sequences, 6.9% seen once. The material sequenced was CD4+ T cells sorted from PBMCs, taken 15 days after the yellow fever booster vaccination. These receptors all come from a man aged 25 to 45 who received the YFV17D yellow fever vaccine.

This clonotype was recorded a few times. J is TRBJ2-5 and V is TRBV7-2, with D possibly being TRBD1 (5 bases). The germline CDR1 and CDR2 sequences are SGHTA and FQGNSA. Deletions cut 1 base from V and 3 bases from J, with 9 bases between. This CDR3 is built from 14 residues. DNA of the CDR3: TGTGCCAGCAGCTTAGGGACACTTAAAGAGACCCAGTACTTC. This sequence encodes CASSLGTLKETQYF.

This clonotype was seen a handful of times. V gene TRBV7-8 combines with J gene TRBJ2-7, with 7 bases matching TRBD1. CDR1 and CDR2 (germline): SGHVS, FQNEAQ. This CDR3 is built from 18 residues. With V trimmed by 0 bases and J by 1 base, 12 bases remained unmatched. The CDR3 sequence: CASSLAPISRTGSYEQYF. CDR3 sequence (DNA): TGTGCCAGCAGCTTAGCGCCGATCTCCAGGACAGGTTCCTACGAGCAGTACTTC.

The chain carries TRBV11-2 and TRBJ2-7; D may be TRBD1 (6 bases). The germline gives CDR1 SGHAT, CDR2 FQNNGV. The CDR3 is made up of 12 amino acids. V was cut by 2 bases and J by 11 bases, with 13 bases left in between. DNA for the CDR3: TGTGCCAGCAGCTTATCCCAGGGGTGGAAGTACTTC. It yields the protein CASSLSQGWKYF. Complete variable domain (other parts from reference TRBV11-2 and TRBJ2-7): EAGVAQSPRYKIIEKRQSVAFWCNPISGHATLYWYQQILGQGPKLLIQFQNNGVVDDSQLPKDRFSAERLKGVDSTLKIQPAKLEDSAVYLCASSLSQGWKYFGPGTRLTVT.

In this sample, this clonotype turned up many times. The CDR3 DNA sequence: TGTGCCAGCAGAAATCCCTCTAGCGCTGATTCCTACAATGAGCAGTTCTTC. Translated, it gives CASRNPSSADSYNEQFF. The chain employs TRBV27 and TRBJ2-1; a weak D match, TRBD2 (6 bases). The V gene lost 6 bases and the J gene lost 1 base, with 19 bases spanning the gap. The CDR3 length is 17 residues. Germline assignment: CDR1 MNHEY and CDR2 SMNVEV (reference sequence).

V gene TRBV10-3 combines with J gene TRBJ2-1, with D uncertain. Germline lookup yields CDR1 ENHRY and CDR2 SYGVKD. This CDR3 contains 15 residues. V was pared by 3 bases and J by 2 bases, with 11 bases between. The CDR3 spells CAISDQRPTYNEQFF. The CDR3 bases are TGTGCCATCAGTGATCAGAGGCCCACCTACAATGAGCAGTTCTTC.

This clonotype was observed a few times. This sequence joins TRBV12-3 or TRBV12-4 and TRBJ2-1; 16 bases are a match to TRBD2. This CDR3 spans 20 amino acids. V trimming: 2 bases; J trimming: 7 bases; junction bases outside the gene matches: 14. The CDR3 sequence is CASSLRGRGLAGGFSNEQFF. CDR3 DNA sequence: TGTGCCAGCAGTTTAAGGGGCAGGGGACTAGCGGGAGGGTTCAGTAATGAGCAGTTCTTC.